The 20 T cell receptor beta chains given below trace back to one sample, sequenced in a study of CD8 T cells in cerebrospinal fluid in Alzheimer's disease. TCRdb re-called the 10x single-cell sequencing reads and catalogs CDR3 proteins one per entry, DNA excluded. The table lists 1,000 to 1,200 distinct CDR3 sequences, with 9.6% in the top ten. Sequenced: cerebrospinal fluid. All receptors derive from a human donor in good health.

Frequency places this clonotype as medium-sized. J is TRBJ1-5 and V is TRBV6-1. CDR1 is MNHNS, CDR2 SASEGT, per germline. The CDR3 totals 14 residues. CDR3 region: CASSEARGYQPQHF.

The V call is TRBV4-1, the J call TRBJ2-7; as DNA is missing, the TRBD1 call by TCRdb cannot be tested. The CDR3 is made up of 17 amino acids. Germline CDR1 and CDR2: MGHRA and YSYEKL. The CDR3 reads CASSQDPPGQQVYEQYF.

According to its frequency, this clonotype is medium-sized. The genes are TRBV19 and TRBJ1-5. In germline, CDR1 is LNHDA, CDR2 SQIVND (reference sequence). The CDR3 runs 15 residues. The CDR3 reads CASTTSEGSNQPQHF.

In terms of frequency, this clonotype is medium-sized. The chain's CDR3 is CASSLGTSGDTNTGELFF. The chain recombines TRBV3-1 with TRBJ2-2; lacking DNA, the TRBD2 call made by TCRdb goes unchecked. This CDR3 region has 18 residues. The germline V gene encodes CDR1 LGHDT and CDR2 YNNKEL (reference sequence).

Frequency places this clonotype as large. The chain uses TRBV4-1 and TRBJ2-7; as DNA is missing, the TRBD1 call by TCRdb cannot be tested. This CDR3 contains 16 residues. Germline V gene lookup returns CDR1 MGHRA and CDR2 YSYEKL. The CDR3: CASSQAGDRITYEQYF.

According to its frequency, this clonotype is medium-sized. V usage is TRBV7-8 and J usage is TRBJ1-2; the TRBD1 assignment by TCRdb is unverifiable without DNA. The CDR3 runs to 16 residues. The V gene's germline CDR1 is SGHVS and CDR2 FQNEAQ. The CDR3 protein is CASSLAGLQGSGGYTF.

According to its frequency, this clonotype is medium-sized. V and J are TRBV5-1 and TRBJ2-7; TCRdb gives TRBD2 as the D gene, but with no DNA this cannot be confirmed. CDR3 length equals 15 residues. Looked up from germline, CDR1 is SGHRS and CDR2 is YFSETQ. The CDR3 loop reads CASSARLAGVNEQYF. The variable domain in full, completed from reference TRBV5-1 and TRBJ2-7, reads KAGVTQTPRYLIKTRGQQVTLSCSPISGHRSVSWYQQTPGQGLQFLFEYFSETQRNKGNFPGRFSGRQFSNSRSEMNVSTLELGDSALYLCASSARLAGVNEQYFGPGTRLTVT.

Considering frequency, this clonotype is large. CDR3 loop: CASSVLAGLSVGTGELFF. The rearrangement joins TRBV6-1 to TRBJ2-2; the TCRdb call, TRBD2, lacks DNA for checking. The germline V gene has CDR1 MNHNS and CDR2 SASEGT. The CDR3 loop spans 18 amino acids.

The chain combines TRBV7-2 with TRBJ1-5. The CDR3 length is 13 residues. Germline V CDR1 and CDR2: SGHTA, FQGNSA. The CDR3 here is CASSLNKNQPQHF.

Its frequency marks this clonotype as large. V usage is TRBV7-9 and J usage is TRBJ2-7. Germline V gene lookup returns CDR1 SEHNR and CDR2 FQNEAQ (reference sequence). This CDR3 comprises 14 residues. CDR3 region: CASSLAGVDYEQYF.

This chain connects TRBV5-1 to TRBJ1-1; there is no DNA to check the TCRdb D call of TRBD1. The CDR3 covers 15 residues. Germline values: CDR1 SGHRS, CDR2 YFSETQ. The CDR3 sequence is CASSGTGTGGTEAFF.

By frequency, this clonotype is medium-sized. This chain links TRBV29-1 with TRBJ2-7; the D call of TRBD1 rests on TCRdb alone, since no DNA is present to check it. Germline assignment: CDR1 SQVTM and CDR2 ANQGSEA. This CDR3 is built from 13 residues. CDR3 loop: CSVLGGLSYEQYF.

In terms of frequency, this clonotype is medium-sized. The CDR3 sequence: CASSLVPGSQYF. J is TRBJ2-3 and V is TRBV12-3 or TRBV12-4. The CDR3 has 12 amino acids.

According to its frequency, this clonotype is medium-sized. The rearrangement links TRBV3-1 to TRBJ2-5; lacking DNA, the TRBD1 call made by TCRdb goes unchecked. The CDR3 contains 15 residues. Germline CDR1 reads LGHDT; CDR2 reads YNNKEL (reference sequence). CDR3 sequence reads: CASSHPLGQVETQYF.

This clonotype is identified as medium-sized from frequency. The chain recombines TRBV20-1 with TRBJ2-7. The CDR3 is made up of 13 amino acids. CDR1 and CDR2 from the germline V gene are DFQATT and SNEGSKA (reference sequence). CDR3 residues: CSARVGVSYEQYF.

This clonotype registers large (0.1 to 1%) by frequency. The V call is TRBV24-1, the J call TRBJ2-1. This CDR3 has 14 residues. Germline V gene sequence: CDR1 KGHDR, CDR2 SFDVKD. CDR3 protein: CATSGKDGYNEQFF.

This clonotype registers large by frequency. The V and J genes are TRBV7-2 and TRBJ2-7. The CDR3 loop spans 13 amino acids. The germline gives CDR1 SGHTA, CDR2 FQGNSA. CDR3 residues: CASSGLIGYEQYF.

In terms of frequency, this clonotype is medium-sized. The genes are TRBV20-1 and TRBJ2-7; TCRdb reports TRBD1, a call that lacks DNA to check it against. The germline V gene encodes CDR1 DFQATT and CDR2 SNEGSKA (reference sequence). This CDR3 region has 13 residues. The chain's CDR3 is CSARDPGVYEQYF.

This clonotype is identified as large from frequency. The J gene is TRBJ1-1, the V gene TRBV6-1. The CDR3 is made up of 13 amino acids. CDR1 is MNHNS, CDR2 SASEGT, per germline. The CDR3 loop is CASSKEVSYEAFF.

Judged by frequency, this clonotype is large. V and J are TRBV11-2 and TRBJ2-5; the D gene TCRdb calls, TRBD1, cannot be checked with no DNA. Germline-derived CDR1 and CDR2 are SGHAT and FQNNGV. The CDR3 has 13 residues. The chain's CDR3 is CASSPGTGITQYF.